This paragraph covers one T cell receptor beta chain sequence. TCRdb re-called the RT-PCR reads through MiXCR, storing one row per CDR3 protein. The data hold about 680,000 distinct CDR3 sequences, with 13% to 15% observed a single time. This CDR3 spans 17 amino acids. V gave up 1 base and J gave up 0 bases, with 15 bases separating them. Germline lookup yields CDR1 SGHVS and CDR2 FQNEAQ. The receptor comes from a female donor in good health, serving as a healthy control. Sequencing was performed on memory CD4+ T cells from blood. This chain uses TRBV7-8 with TRBJ1-2; tentatively, D is TRBD1 (5 bases). This CDR3 is CASSLVIGGNTNYGYTF. In DNA, the CDR3 is TGTGCCAGCAGCTTAGTCATCGGGGGGAACACTAACTATGGCTACACCTTC.